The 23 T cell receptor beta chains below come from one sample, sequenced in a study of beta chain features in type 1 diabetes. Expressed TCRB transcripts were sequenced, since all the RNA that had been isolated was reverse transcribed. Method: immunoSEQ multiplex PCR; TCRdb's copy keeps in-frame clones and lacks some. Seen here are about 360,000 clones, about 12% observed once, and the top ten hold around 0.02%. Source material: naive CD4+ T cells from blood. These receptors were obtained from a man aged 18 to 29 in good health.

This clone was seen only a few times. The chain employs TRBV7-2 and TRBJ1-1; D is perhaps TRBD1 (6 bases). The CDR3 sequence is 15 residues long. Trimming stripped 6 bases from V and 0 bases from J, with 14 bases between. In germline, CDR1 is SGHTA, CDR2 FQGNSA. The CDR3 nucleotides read TGTGCCAGCAGTCCCACCTACAGGGTGAACACTGAAGCTTTCTTT. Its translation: CASSPTYRVNTEAFF. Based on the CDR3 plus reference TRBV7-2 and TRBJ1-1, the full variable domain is GAGVSQSPSNKVTEKGKDVELRCDPISGHTALYWYRQSLGQGLEFLIYFQGNSAPDKSGLPSDRFSAERTGGSVSTLTIQRTQQEDSAVYLCASSPTYRVNTEAFFGQGTRLTVV.

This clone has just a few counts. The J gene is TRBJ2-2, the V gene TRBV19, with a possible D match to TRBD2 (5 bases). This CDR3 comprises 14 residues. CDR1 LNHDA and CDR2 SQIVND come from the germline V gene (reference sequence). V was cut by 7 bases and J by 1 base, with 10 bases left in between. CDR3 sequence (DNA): TGTGCCAGTACCTCCGAGGGGAACACCGGGGAGCTGTTTTTT. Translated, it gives CASTSEGNTGELFF.

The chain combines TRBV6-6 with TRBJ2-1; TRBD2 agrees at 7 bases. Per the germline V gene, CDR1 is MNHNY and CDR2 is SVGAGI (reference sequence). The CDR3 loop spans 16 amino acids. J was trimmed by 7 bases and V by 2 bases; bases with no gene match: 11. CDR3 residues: CASSYAVDWRGNEQFF. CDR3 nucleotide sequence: TGTGCCAGCAGTTACGCCGTCGATTGGCGGGGGAATGAGCAGTTCTTC.

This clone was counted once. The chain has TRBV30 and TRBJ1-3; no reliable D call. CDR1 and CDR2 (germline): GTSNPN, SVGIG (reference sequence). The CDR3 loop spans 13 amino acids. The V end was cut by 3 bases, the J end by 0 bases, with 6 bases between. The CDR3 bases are TGTGCCTGGAGCACGGGCTCTGGAAACACCATATATTTT. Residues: CAWSTGSGNTIYF.

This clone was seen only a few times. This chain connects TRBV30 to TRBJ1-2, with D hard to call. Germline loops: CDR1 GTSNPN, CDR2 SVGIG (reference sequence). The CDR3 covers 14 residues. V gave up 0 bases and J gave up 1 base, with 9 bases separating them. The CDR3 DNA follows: TGTGCCTGGAGTGTACAGAACCGTAACTATGGCTACACCTTC. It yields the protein CAWSVQNRNYGYTF. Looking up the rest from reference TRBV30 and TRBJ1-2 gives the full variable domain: SQTIHQWPATLVQPVGSPLSLECTVEGTSNPNLYWYRQAAGRGLQLLFYSVGIGQISSEVPQNLSASRPQDRQFILSSKKLLLSDSGFYLCAWSVQNRNYGYTFGSGTRLTVV.

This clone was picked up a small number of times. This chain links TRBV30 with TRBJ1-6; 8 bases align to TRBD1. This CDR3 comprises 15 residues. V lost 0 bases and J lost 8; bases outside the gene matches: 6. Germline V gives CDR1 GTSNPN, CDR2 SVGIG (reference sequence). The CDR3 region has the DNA TGTGCCTGGAGTGTTGCGTACAGGGGGTATTCACCCCTCCACTTT. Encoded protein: CAWSVAYRGYSPLHF.

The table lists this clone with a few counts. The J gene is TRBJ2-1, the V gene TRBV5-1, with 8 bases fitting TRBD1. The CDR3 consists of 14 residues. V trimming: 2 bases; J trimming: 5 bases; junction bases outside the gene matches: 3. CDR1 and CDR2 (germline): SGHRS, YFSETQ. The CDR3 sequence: CASSFGQGNNEQFF. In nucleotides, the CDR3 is TGCGCCAGCAGCTTTGGACAGGGAAACAATGAGCAGTTCTTC.

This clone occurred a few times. CDR3 protein: CASSYGTSVYEQFF. CDR3 coding DNA: TGTGCCAGCAGCTACGGGACTAGCGTGTATGAGCAGTTCTTC. The J gene is TRBJ2-1, the V gene TRBV14; 10 positions match TRBD2. Unmatched junction bases numbered 6, after V lost 5 bases and J lost 8 bases. CDR3 length: 14 amino acids. CDR1 is SGHDN and CDR2 is FVKESK in the germline V gene.

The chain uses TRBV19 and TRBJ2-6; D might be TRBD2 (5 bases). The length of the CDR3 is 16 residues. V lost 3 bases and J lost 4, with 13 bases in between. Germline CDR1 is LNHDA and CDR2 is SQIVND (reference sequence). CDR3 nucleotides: TGTGCCAGTAGTATCCCGGGGAGATCCGGGGCCAACGTCCTGACTTTC. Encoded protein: CASSIPGRSGANVLTF.

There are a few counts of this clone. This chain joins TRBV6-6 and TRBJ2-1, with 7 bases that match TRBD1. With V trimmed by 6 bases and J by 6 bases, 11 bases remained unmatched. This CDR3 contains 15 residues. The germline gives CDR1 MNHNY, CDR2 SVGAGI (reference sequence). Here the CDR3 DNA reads TGTGCCAGCAGGCGACTCAGGGACAGATCCAATGAGCAGTTCTTC. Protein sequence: CASRRLRDRSNEQFF.

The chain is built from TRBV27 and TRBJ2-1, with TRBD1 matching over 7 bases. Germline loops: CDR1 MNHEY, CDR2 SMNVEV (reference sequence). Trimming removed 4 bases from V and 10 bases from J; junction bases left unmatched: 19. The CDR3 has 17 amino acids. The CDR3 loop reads CASSYPRGQSGRGEQFF. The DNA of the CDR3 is TGTGCCAGCAGTTACCCAAGGGGACAGTCGGGCCGAGGGGAGCAGTTCTTC.

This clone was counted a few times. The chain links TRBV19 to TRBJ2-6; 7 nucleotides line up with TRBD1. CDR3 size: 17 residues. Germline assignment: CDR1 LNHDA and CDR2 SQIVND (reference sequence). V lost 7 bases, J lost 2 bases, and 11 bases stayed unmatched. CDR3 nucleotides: TGTGCCAGTAACGAAGACAGGGTAGTAACTGGGGCCAACGTCCTGACTTTC. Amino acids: CASNEDRVVTGANVLTF.

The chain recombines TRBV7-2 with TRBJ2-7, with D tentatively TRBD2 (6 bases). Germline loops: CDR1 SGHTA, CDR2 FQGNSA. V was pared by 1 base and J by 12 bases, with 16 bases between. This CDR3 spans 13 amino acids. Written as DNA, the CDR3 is TGTGCCAGCAGCTTAGTGGGGGGAGAGGGCCCGTACTTC. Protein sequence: CASSLVGGEGPYF.

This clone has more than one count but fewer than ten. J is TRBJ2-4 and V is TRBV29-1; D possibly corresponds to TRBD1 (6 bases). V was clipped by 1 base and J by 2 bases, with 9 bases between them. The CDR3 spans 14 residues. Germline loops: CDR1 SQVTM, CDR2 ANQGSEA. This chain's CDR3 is CSVEAGATKNIQYF. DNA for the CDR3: TGCAGCGTTGAAGCAGGGGCGACCAAAAACATTCAGTACTTC.

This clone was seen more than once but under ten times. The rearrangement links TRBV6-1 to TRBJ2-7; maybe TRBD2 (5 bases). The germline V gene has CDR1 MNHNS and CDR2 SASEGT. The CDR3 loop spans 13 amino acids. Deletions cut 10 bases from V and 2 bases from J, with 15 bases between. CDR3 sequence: CATMRASTYEQYF. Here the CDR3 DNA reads TGTGCCACCATGAGGGCGAGTACCTACGAGCAGTACTTC.

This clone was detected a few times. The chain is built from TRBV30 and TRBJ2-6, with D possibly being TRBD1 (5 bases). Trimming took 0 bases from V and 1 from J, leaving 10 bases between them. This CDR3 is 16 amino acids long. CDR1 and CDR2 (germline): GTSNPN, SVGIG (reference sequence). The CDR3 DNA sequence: TGTGCCTGGAGTGTTACGACAGTTTCTGGGGCCAACGTCCTGACTTTC. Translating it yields CAWSVTTVSGANVLTF.

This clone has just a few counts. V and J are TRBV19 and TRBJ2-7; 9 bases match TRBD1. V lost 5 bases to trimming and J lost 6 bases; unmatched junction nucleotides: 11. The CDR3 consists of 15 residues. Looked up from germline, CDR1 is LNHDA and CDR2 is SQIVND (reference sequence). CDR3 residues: CASSSQQGAMGEQYF. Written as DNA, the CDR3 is TGTGCCAGTAGTTCACAACAGGGGGCAATGGGCGAGCAGTACTTC. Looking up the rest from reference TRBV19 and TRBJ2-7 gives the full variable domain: DGGITQSPKYLFRKEGQNVTLSCEQNLNHDAMYWYRQDPGQGLRLIYYSQIVNDFQKGDIAEGYSVSREKKESFPLTVTSAQKNPTAFYLCASSSQQGAMGEQYFGPGTRLTVT.

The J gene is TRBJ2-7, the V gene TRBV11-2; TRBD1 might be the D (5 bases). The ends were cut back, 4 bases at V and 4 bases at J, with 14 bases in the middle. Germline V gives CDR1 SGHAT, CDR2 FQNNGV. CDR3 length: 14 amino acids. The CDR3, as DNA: TGTGCCAGCAGCTCTACAAGACAGTGGTACGAGCAGTACTTC. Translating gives CASSSTRQWYEQYF.

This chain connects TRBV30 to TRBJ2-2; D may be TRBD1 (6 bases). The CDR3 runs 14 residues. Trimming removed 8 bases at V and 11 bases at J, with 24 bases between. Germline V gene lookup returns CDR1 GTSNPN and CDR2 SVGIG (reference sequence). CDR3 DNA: TGTGCCCTTAATACCGGGACACTCCTTGGAGAGCTGTTTTTT. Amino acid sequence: CALNTGTLLGELFF.

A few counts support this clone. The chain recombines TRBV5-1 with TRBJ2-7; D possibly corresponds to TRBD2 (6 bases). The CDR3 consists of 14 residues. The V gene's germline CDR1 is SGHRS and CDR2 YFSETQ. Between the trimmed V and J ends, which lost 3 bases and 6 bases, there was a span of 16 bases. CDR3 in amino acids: CASSSGEVGSEQYF. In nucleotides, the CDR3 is TGCGCCAGCAGCTCGGGGGAGGTTGGCTCCGAGCAGTACTTC.

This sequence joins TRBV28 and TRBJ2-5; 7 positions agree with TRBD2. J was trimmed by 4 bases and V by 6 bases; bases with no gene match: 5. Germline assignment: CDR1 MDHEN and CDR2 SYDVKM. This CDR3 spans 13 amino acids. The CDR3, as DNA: TGTGCCAGCAGAGTAGCGGGTAGAGAGACCCAGTACTTC. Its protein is CASRVAGRETQYF.

The CDR3 is CASSYLDGLNEQFF. The CDR3 nucleotides read TGTGCCAGCAGTTACTTGGACGGACTTAATGAGCAGTTCTTC. The J gene is TRBJ2-1, the V gene TRBV6-5; D may be TRBD2 (5 bases). The germline CDR1 and CDR2 sequences are MNHEY and SVGAGI. Trimming stripped 1 base from V and 7 bases from J, with 11 bases between. This CDR3 region has 14 residues.

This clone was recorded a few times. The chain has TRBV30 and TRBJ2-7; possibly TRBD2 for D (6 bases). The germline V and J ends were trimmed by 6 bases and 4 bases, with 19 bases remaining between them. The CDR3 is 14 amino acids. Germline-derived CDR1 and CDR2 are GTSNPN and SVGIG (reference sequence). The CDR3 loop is CACSRSRGRYEQYF. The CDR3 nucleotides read TGTGCCTGCTCACGCAGCCGGGGGAGGTACGAGCAGTACTTC.